This TCR beta chain was captured in a study of T cells in tuberculosis. Across the whole study: CD1B tetramers identified T cells specific for mycobacterial lipid GMM.

Germline-derived CDR1 and CDR2 are SGHRS and YFSETQ. This CDR3 region has 14 residues. V was clipped by 5 bases and J by 1 base, with 10 bases between them. At study entry, adolescents had tuberculin skin tests and IGRA screening. Here immunoSEQ multiplex PCR was the method, and the copy in TCRdb shows in-frame clones only, minus some. The sample carries approximately 35,000 clones, 95% to 97% recorded once. This clone has just one count. Other DNA sequences of this sample code for an identical CDR3. The chain uses TRBV5-1 and TRBJ1-3; TRBD1 might be the D (6 bases). The sequencing sample was made of PBMCs. This TCR was recovered from a donor aged 10 to 29 with latent tuberculosis or without tuberculosis infection. In nucleotides, the CDR3 is TGCGCCAGCAGTTCACAGGGTTCTGGAAACACCATATATTTT. Amino acid sequence: CASSSQGSGNTIYF.